The clone carrying this TCR beta chain has just a few counts. Its target is not known. Per the germline V gene, CDR1 is SEHNR and CDR2 is FQNEAQ (reference sequence). V was pared by 1 base and J by 4 bases, with 11 bases between. The CDR3 has 15 residues. Sequencing was performed with immunoSEQ multiplex PCR; in TCRdb, only in-frame clones are kept and a portion is missing. The table records about 130,000 clones, about nine tenths of them present only once. This entry belongs to a study of T cell responses to AZD1222 COVID-19 vaccine. Points from the study as a whole: Donor demographics were predominantly white British with a female majority; clonal diversity may be underestimated. Vaccination with two AZD1222 doses was followed by a rise in Spike-specific TCR breadth and depth. Seropositivity was recorded at baseline in only 5 or 6 AZD1222 recipients.

This sequence was found in an adult in good health. The specimen was peripheral blood, collected on day 0 of AZD1222 vaccination. The chain links TRBV7-9 to TRBJ2-4, with D possibly called TRBD1 or TRBD2 (5 bases each). This chain's CDR3 is CASSLEAGTKNIQYF. The CDR3 bases are TGTGCCAGCAGCTTAGAGGCAGGGACGAAAAACATTCAGTACTTC.